Listed below are T cell receptor beta chains from one sample, sequenced in a study of blood T cells in healthy people across ages. Via MiXCR, TCRdb re-called the 5' RACE reads, giving one row per CDR3 protein. The sample has hundreds of thousands of distinct CDR3 sequences, about 55% seen once. Sequenced sample: blood. These receptor sequences come from an older man in good health. The CDR3 runs from the conserved cysteine through the conserved F or W. A D gene is named only where the DNA matches it firmly. Clone size is shown for a subset of rows, as once, few, many or a class of expanded clone.

v_gene,abundance,d_gene,j_gene,CDR3aa,CDR3nt
TRBV27,-,-,TRBJ2-7,CASSLGLGATVEQYF,TGTGCCAGCAGTTTAGGGTTGGGGGCGACGGTCGAGCAGTACTTC
TRBV15,-,-,TRBJ1-4,CATSREESNEKLFF,TGTGCCACCAGCAGGGAGGAGTCTAATGAAAAACTGTTTTTT
TRBV7-9,-,TRBD1,TRBJ2-7,CASSPRDRGLVYEQYF,TGTGCCAGCAGCCCCCGGGACAGGGGGCTAGTCTACGAGCAGTACTTC
TRBV12-3/TRBV12-4,-,TRBD1,TRBJ1-2,CASSLGDRGNGYTF,TGTGCCAGCAGCTTGGGTGACAGGGGGAATGGCTACACCTTC
TRBV20-1,-,TRBD1,TRBJ1-2,CSARRGTANYGYTF,TGCAGTGCTAGGAGGGGGACAGCTAACTATGGCTACACCTTC
TRBV7-9,-,-,TRBJ1-4,CASSPWRQGQEKLFF,TGTGCCAGCAGCCCATGGAGGCAGGGGCAAGAAAAACTGTTTTTT
TRBV5-1,-,TRBD2,TRBJ2-3,CASSLTSGTTDTQYF,TGTGCCAGCAGCCTCACTAGCGGGACAACAGATACGCAGTATTTT
TRBV20-1,few,-,TRBJ1-1,CSASRGGEAFF,TGCAGTGCTAGTCGGGGAGGTGAAGCTTTCTTT
TRBV24-1,-,-,TRBJ2-5,CATSERGGPIQQETQYF,TGTGCCACCAGTGAGCGCGGGGGCCCGATACAACAAGAGACCCAGTACTTC
TRBV7-3,-,-,TRBJ2-1,CASSLRGRASEQFF,TGTGCCAGCAGCTTAAGAGGCAGGGCCAGTGAGCAGTTCTTC
TRBV5-1,-,TRBD1,TRBJ2-7,CASSLTPGGYEQYF,TGCGCCAGCAGCCTAACACCAGGGGGCTACGAGCAGTACTTC
TRBV6-6,-,-,TRBJ1-6,CASSTGTLNSPLHF,TGTGCCAGCAGCACCGGGACTCTGAACTCACCCCTCCACTTT
TRBV6-4,-,-,TRBJ1-5,CASSDNRGARGAPQHF,TGTGCCAGCAGTGACAATCGTGGGGCCCGCGGGGCGCCCCAGCATTTT
TRBV5-5,-,-,TRBJ2-2,CASAEVRTNTGELFF,TGTGCCAGCGCCGAGGTACGGACGAACACCGGGGAGCTGTTTTTT
TRBV12-5,-,-,TRBJ2-1,CASGVVGPNEQFF,TGTGCTAGTGGTGTGGTTGGCCCCAATGAGCAGTTCTTC
TRBV5-1,few,-,TRBJ1-1,CASTGNTEAFF,TGTGCCAGCACAGGGAACACTGAAGCTTTCTTT
TRBV15,-,TRBD2,TRBJ2-1,CATSRDSVAGVREQFF,TGTGCCACCAGCAGAGATTCTGTAGCGGGAGTAAGAGAGCAGTTCTTC
TRBV12-3/TRBV12-4,-,-,TRBJ1-2,CASSFVGDSYGYTF,TGTGCCAGCAGTTTTGTGGGTGATAGCTATGGCTACACCTTC
TRBV12-3/TRBV12-4,-,TRBD2,TRBJ2-7,CASSRGRSGKYTYEQYF,TGTGCCAGCAGTCGCGGACGTAGCGGGAAATATACCTACGAGCAGTACTTC